The rows below give T cell receptor beta chains drawn from one sample of a study of blood T cell repertoires in COVID-19. Method: immunoSEQ multiplex PCR; TCRdb's copy keeps in-frame clones and lacks some. The data hold under 400,000 clones, with 90% observed a single time. Sequenced input: peripheral blood. These receptors were collected from a man between 18 and 35 years old with active or convalescent COVID-19. The CDR3 runs from the conserved cysteine through the conserved F or W. D genes are given only for firm matches. Size values are once, few and many counts, or a class for expanded clones, and some rows have none.

j_call cdr3_length clone_size v_call d_call cdr3_nt cdr3_aa
TRBJ2-7 16 . TRBV27 TRBD2 TGTGCCAGCAGCCCCGCCCTAGCGGGAGGGTCCTACGAGCAGTACTTC CASSPALAGGSYEQYF
TRBJ2-1 15 . TRBV20-1 TRBD2 TGCAGTGCTAGTCGGCCTAGCGGGAGTTACAATGAGCAGTTCTTC CSASRPSGSYNEQFF
TRBJ2-3 18 . TRBV25-1 . TGTGCCAGCAGTGAAACAAATCCCGGGCGGGGAGAAACAGATACGCAGTATTTT CASSETNPGRGETDTQYF
TRBJ2-1 15 . TRBV7-7 TRBD2 TGTGCCAGCAGCTTTAGCGGGGGTGACTACAATGAGCAGTTCTTC CASSFSGGDYNEQFF
TRBJ1-4 14 few TRBV28 TRBD1 TGTGCCAGCGAGGAAGGGGGCGCCGGTGAAAAACTGTTTTTT CASEEGGAGEKLFF
TRBJ2-7 14 once TRBV6-6 . TGTGCCAGCAGCCGGACGGACTCTACCTACGAGCAGTACTTC CASSRTDSTYEQYF
TRBJ1-2 14 . TRBV5-1 . TGCGCCAGCAGCTTGGGACAGATCAACTATGGCTACACCTTC CASSLGQINYGYTF
TRBJ1-1 13 . TRBV6-5 TRBD1 TGTGCCAGCAGTTACTCCGGGAGGGGGCGAGCTTTCTTT CASSYSGRGRAFF
TRBJ1-1 13 . TRBV6-5 . TGTGCCAGCTTTCGGACTGGCGAAACTGAAGCTTTCTTT CASFRTGETEAFF
TRBJ2-1 13 . TRBV28 . TGTGCCGCCCGGGAGAGCTCCTACAATGAGCAGTTCTTC CAARESSYNEQFF
TRBJ1-2 15 many TRBV7-2 TRBD1 TGTGCCAGCAGCCCCGATGGGGACAGGGGGCTTGGCTACACCTTC CASSPDGDRGLGYTF
TRBJ2-3 14 once TRBV7-8 . TGTGCCAGCAGCGTGGGCCCGGCAGGGGATACGCAGTATTTT CASSVGPAGDTQYF
TRBJ2-5 19 . TRBV7-2 TRBD2 TGTGCCAGCAGCTCCCTTGGGATAGCGGGGGAACGGTACCAAGAGACCCAGTACTTC CASSSLGIAGERYQETQYF
TRBJ2-7 17 . TRBV19 TRBD2 TGTGCCAGTAGTATCCAAGGACTAGCGGGTAGCTCCTACGAGCAGTACTTC CASSIQGLAGSSYEQYF
TRBJ1-1 12 . TRBV29-1 . TGCAGCGTACCAAGCTCGAGGACTGAAGCTTTCTTT CSVPSSRTEAFF
TRBJ2-7 14 . TRBV2 . TGTGCCAGCAGCGGGGACACCCCCCGAGAAGAGCAGTACTTC CASSGDTPREEQYF
TRBJ2-7 15 . TRBV6-6 TRBD1 TGTGCCAGCAGTTACGGGGGACAGGTCTCCTACGAGCAGTACTTC CASSYGGQVSYEQYF
TRBJ2-7 13 . TRBV29-1 TRBD2 TGCAGCGTTGAATTTGCGGGGGACTACGAGCAGTACTTC CSVEFAGDYEQYF
TRBJ1-2 15 . TRBV6-5 . TGTGCCAGCAGTTACTCGAGGCAGTCGAACTATGGCTACACCTTC CASSYSRQSNYGYTF
TRBJ2-7 12 . TRBV3-1/TRBV3-2 TRBD1 TGTGCCAGTCAGACAGGGGCAAACGAGCAGTACTTC CASQTGANEQYF
TRBJ1-5 15 . TRBV2 TRBD1 TGTGCCAGCAGGGCCGGGACAGGGATTTTTCAGCCCCAGCATTTT CASRAGTGIFQPQHF
TRBJ1-6 13 . TRBV5-1 . TGCGCCAGCAGCGTCCAGGGAAATTCACCCCTCCACTTT CASSVQGNSPLHF
TRBJ1-2 13 . TRBV28 TRBD1 TGTGCCAGCGACAGGGGGCGCGACTATGGCTACACCTTC CASDRGRDYGYTF
TRBJ1-1 13 . TRBV19 . TGTGCCAGTAGTATACTTGCCGGTGATGAAGCTTTCTTT CASSILAGDEAFF
TRBJ1-4 16 . TRBV28 TRBD1 TGTGCCAGCAGTTTATGGACCGGGACAGTTAATGAAAAACTGTTTTTT CASSLWTGTVNEKLFF
TRBJ1-1 18 . TRBV9 TRBD1 TGTGCCAGCAGCCCAGGGGGGACAGGGTTATTTATGAACACTGAAGCTTTCTTT CASSPGGTGLFMNTEAFF
TRBJ2-7 15 . TRBV7-8 TRBD2 TGTGCCAGCAGCTTGGCTAGCGGGGGGGTTTTAGAGCAGTACTTC CASSLASGGVLEQYF
TRBJ1-4 13 . TRBV4-3 . TGCGCCAGCGGTCGGGGTTCAGCTGAAAAACTGTTTTTT CASGRGSAEKLFF
TRBJ1-6 14 . TRBV6-5 . TGTGCCAGCTGCTTTGCAGGGATCAGTTCACCCCTCCACTTT CASCFAGISSPLHF
TRBJ1-6 14 . TRBV18 TRBD1 TGTGCCACCCGACGGGACAGCAATAATTCACCCCTCCACTTT CATRRDSNNSPLHF
TRBJ2-3 15 . TRBV2 . TGTGCCAGCAGCGTAGGGACACTCGGGTCAGATACGCAGTATTTT CASSVGTLGSDTQYF
TRBJ2-7 16 . TRBV28 TRBD1 TGTGCCAGCAACGGCCCTTTACAGGGGCAACCCCACGAGCAGTACTTC CASNGPLQGQPHEQYF
TRBJ2-7 13 . TRBV29-1 TRBD1 TGCAGCGTGGGACAGGGCAAGCCCTACGAGCAGTACTTC CSVGQGKPYEQYF
TRBJ2-7 15 . TRBV27 TRBD2 TGTGCCAGCAGTTTCGCGGCGGGACTATATTACGAGCAGTACTTC CASSFAAGLYYEQYF
TRBJ2-1 13 . TRBV5-4 . TGTGCCAGCAGCTTACCTGGCGGGGATGAGCAGTTCTTC CASSLPGGDEQFF
TRBJ1-1 14 . TRBV19 . TGTGCCAGTAGCTGGCAGACGACAGGACTTGAAGCTTTCTTT CASSWQTTGLEAFF
TRBJ2-3 13 . TRBV18 TRBD1 TGTGCCAGCTCAGACAGGGTGGCAGATACGCAGTATTTT CASSDRVADTQYF
TRBJ1-6 14 . TRBV7-2 . TGTGCCAGCAGCTTAGTGCAGTATAATTCACCCCTCCACTTT CASSLVQYNSPLHF
TRBJ1-1 13 . TRBV13 . TGTGCCAGCAGCCCCAATACAGGGAGTGAAGCTTTCTTT CASSPNTGSEAFF
TRBJ2-3 15 . TRBV9 TRBD2 TGTGCCAGCAGTCAACTAGCGGGGGCCCAGGCGACGCAGTATTTT CASSQLAGAQATQYF
TRBJ1-1 12 . TRBV12-3/TRBV12-4 . TGTGCCAGCAGTTTACGCGGCACTGAAGCTTTCTTT CASSLRGTEAFF
TRBJ2-7 16 . TRBV28 . TGTGCCAGCAGAACGGGCGGGACAGTCGACTCCTACGAGCAGTACTTC CASRTGGTVDSYEQYF
TRBJ2-1 12 once TRBV6-2/TRBV6-3 . TGTGCCAGCAGTGCTAGAGACAATGAGCAGTTCTTC CASSARDNEQFF
TRBJ1-6 16 . TRBV6-2/TRBV6-3 TRBD1 TGTGCCAGCAGCTGGACAGGCTTCGTCAATAATTCACCCCTCCACTTT CASSWTGFVNNSPLHF
TRBJ2-7 14 . TRBV19 TRBD1 TGTGCCAGTAGTACGGGACAGGGGGTCTACGAGCAGTACTTC CASSTGQGVYEQYF
TRBJ1-2 13 . TRBV5-1 TRBD1 TGCGCCAGCAGCCGAGGGACAGCCTATGGCTACACCTTC CASSRGTAYGYTF
TRBJ2-2 18 once TRBV4-3 TRBD2 TGCGCCAGCAGCCAAGATAGGGCTAGCGGGAGTGGTACCGGGGAGCTGTTTTTT CASSQDRASGSGTGELFF
TRBJ2-5 17 . TRBV20-1 . TGCAGTGCTAGTCTGGGGGAGGCGGGACCTACCCAAGAGACCCAGTACTTC CSASLGEAGPTQETQYF
TRBJ2-3 16 . TRBV5-5 TRBD2 TGTGCCAGCAGCTCTGGACTAGCGGGGAGCACAGATACGCAGTATTTT CASSSGLAGSTDTQYF
TRBJ1-2 14 . TRBV14 . TGTGCCAGCAGCCAAGATAGCACCGTCTATGGCTACACCTTC CASSQDSTVYGYTF
TRBJ2-5 15 . TRBV9 . TGTGCCAGCAGCGAGGGGGAACAGGGTCGAGAGACCCAGTACTTC CASSEGEQGRETQYF
TRBJ1-2 11 . TRBV23-1 . TGCGCCAGCCCCCCCGAGGGCTGCTACACCTTC CASPPEGCYTF